This record covers a single TCR beta chain. Its antigen is unknown. Germline V gene data show CDR1 as SGDLS and CDR2 as YYNGEE. CDR3 length: 14 amino acids. Trimming cost V 0 bases and J 5 bases, with 12 bases left between them. This entry is derived from a study of graft-versus-host responses after intestinal transplantation. On the study more broadly: All recipients were given anti-thymocyte globulin induction, and tacrolimus and steroids were then administered for around three years. Broader study findings: GvH clones occurred in recipient marrow; some first appeared in ileum or blood.

Assay: immunoSEQ multiplex PCR; the TCRdb copy retains only in-frame clones and omits some. The sample holds roughly 120,000 clones, about 93% seen once. The sequencing used unstimulated CD8+ T cells sorted from spleen or lymph node cells, collected before intestinal transplant. This clonotype originated in a human donor who received an intestinal transplant. The rearrangement joins TRBV9 to TRBJ2-7; D call uncertain. CDR3 loop: CASSVALTWDEQYF. CDR3 DNA sequence: TGTGCCAGCAGCGTAGCCCTGACTTGGGACGAGCAGTACTTC.